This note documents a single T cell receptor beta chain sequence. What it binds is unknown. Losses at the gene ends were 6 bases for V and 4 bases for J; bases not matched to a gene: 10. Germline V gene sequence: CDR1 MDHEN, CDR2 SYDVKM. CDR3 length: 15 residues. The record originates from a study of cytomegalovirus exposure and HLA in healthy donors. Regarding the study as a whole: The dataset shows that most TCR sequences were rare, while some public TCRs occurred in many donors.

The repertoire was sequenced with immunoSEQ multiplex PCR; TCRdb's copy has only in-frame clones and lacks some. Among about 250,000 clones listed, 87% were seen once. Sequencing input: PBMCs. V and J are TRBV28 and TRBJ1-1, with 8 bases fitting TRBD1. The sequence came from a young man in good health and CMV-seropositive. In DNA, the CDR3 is TGTGCCAGCAGCTTCAGACAGGGGTTGGGCACTGAAGCTTTCTTT. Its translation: CASSFRQGLGTEAFF.